These 14 T cell receptor beta chains were sequenced from one sample in a study of T cell responses to AZD1222 COVID-19 vaccine. The repertoire was sequenced with immunoSEQ multiplex PCR; TCRdb's copy has only in-frame clones and lacks some. The data contain 150,000 to 200,000 clones, about 86% of them singletons. The material sequenced was peripheral blood, taken 28 days after the second AZD1222 dose. All receptors come from an adult who received the AZD1222 COVID-19 vaccine.

The chain carries TRBV9 and TRBJ1-6; a possible D gene is TRBD1 (5 bases). This CDR3 comprises 13 residues. Germline V lookup: CDR1 SGDLS, CDR2 YYNGEE. Trimming cost V 2 bases and J 10 bases, with 10 bases left between them. CDR3 sequence: CASSVAGKSPLHF. In DNA form, the CDR3 reads TGTGCCAGCAGCGTGGCAGGGAAATCACCCCTCCACTTT.

The J gene is TRBJ1-4, the V gene TRBV9; TRBD1 agrees at 8 bases. With 0 bases clipped from V and 8 bases from J, the junction kept 6 bases outside the gene matches. The germline gives CDR1 SGDLS, CDR2 YYNGEE. The CDR3 spans 15 residues. This chain's CDR3 is CASSVDQGAREKLFF. The CDR3 DNA reads as TGTGCCAGCAGCGTAGACCAGGGGGCTAGAGAAAAACTGTTTTTT.

This sequence joins TRBV7-6 and TRBJ1-3, with no clear D. This CDR3 comprises 14 residues. V shed 3 bases and J shed 0 bases, with 6 bases lying between them. The germline CDR1 and CDR2 sequences are SGHVS and FNYEAQ. The CDR3 reads CASSFGFSGNTIYF. In DNA, the CDR3 is TGTGCCAGCAGCTTCGGCTTCTCTGGAAACACCATATATTTT. Combining the CDR3 with reference TRBV7-6 and TRBJ1-3 gives the whole variable domain GAGVSQSPRYKVTKRGQDVALRCDPISGHVSLYWYRQALGQGPEFLTYFNYEAQQDKSGLPNDRFSAERPEGSISTLTIQRTEQRDSAMYRCASSFGFSGNTIYFGEGSWLTVV.

The rearrangement uses TRBV11-2 and TRBJ2-2; D ambiguous. From germline, CDR1 is SGHAT and CDR2 FQNNGV. The CDR3 extends over 13 amino acids. Trimming stripped 5 bases from V and 6 bases from J, with 10 bases between. The chain's CDR3 is CASSPFGAGELFF. The CDR3 DNA sequence: TGTGCCAGCAGCCCTTTTGGAGCCGGGGAGCTGTTTTTT.

The V call is TRBV7-8, the J call TRBJ1-1; D gene uncertain. The CDR3 has 16 amino acids. V was clipped by 1 base and J by 8 bases, with 20 bases between them. Germline values: CDR1 SGHVS, CDR2 FQNEAQ. The CDR3 DNA follows: TGTGCCAGCAGCTTAGTCAGTCAAAGGGTTGAGGTGGAAGCTTTCTTT. Its protein product is CASSLVSQRVEVEAFF.

The chain links TRBV2 to TRBJ1-1, with a tentative D call TRBD1 (5 bases). The CDR3 spans 9 residues. Trimming took off 8 bases at V and 10 bases at J, with 8 bases between the two ends. Germline V gene data show CDR1 as SNHLY and CDR2 as FYNNEI. The CDR3 region has the DNA TGTGCCAGCGGCGACAGAGCTTTCTTT. It is translated as CASGDRAFF.

The V and J genes are TRBV3-1 (or the pseudogene TRBV3-2) and TRBJ2-7; tentatively, D is TRBD2 (6 bases). The CDR3 length is 13 residues. From germline, CDR1 is LGHDT and CDR2 YNNKEL (reference sequence). V lost 1 base, J lost 7 bases, and 11 bases lay in between. The CDR3 reads CASSQVEGGEQYF. The CDR3 nucleotides are TGTGCCAGCAGCCAAGTGGAGGGCGGGGAGCAGTACTTC.

CDR3 DNA: TGTGCCAGCAGAACCCAGGTACTGGGGACTTTCTTT. Translated, it gives CASRTQVLGTFF. The rearrangement joins TRBV12-3 or TRBV12-4 to TRBJ1-1; unclear D gene. V was cut by 6 bases and J by 12 bases, with 17 bases left in between. The CDR3 has 12 amino acids.

V gene TRBV10-2 combines with J gene TRBJ2-5; 9 bases align to TRBD2. The V and J ends lost 6 bases and 7 bases, in that order; junction bases with no gene match: 12. Germline V gene sequence: CDR1 WSHSY, CDR2 SAAADI. CDR3 length: 15 amino acids. Here the CDR3 reads CASRDGLAPGGTQYF. In DNA form, the CDR3 reads TGCGCCAGCAGGGATGGACTAGCGCCCGGTGGGACCCAGTACTTC.

This chain links TRBV18 with TRBJ1-4; TRBD1 might be the D (5 bases). V lost 2 bases and J 8 bases, leaving 9 bases between the germline ends. CDR3 size: 13 residues. Per germline, CDR1 KGHSH and CDR2 LQKENI. CDR3 amino acids: CASSPKTDEKLFF. The CDR3 bases are TGTGCCAGCTCACCAAAGACAGACGAAAAACTGTTTTTT.

The V gene is TRBV6-5, the J gene TRBJ1-2, with 9 bases lining up with TRBD1. The germline CDR1 and CDR2 sequences are MNHEY and SVGAGI. The trim removed 2 bases at V and 7 bases at J, leaving 2 bases unmatched. The CDR3 has 13 residues. The CDR3, as DNA: TGTGCCAGCAGTTACCGGACAGGGGCTGGCTACACCTTC. Its protein is CASSYRTGAGYTF.

The chain is built from TRBV6-5 and TRBJ2-1, with a weak D call TRBD2 (7 bases). Germline V gives CDR1 MNHEY, CDR2 SVGAGI. V was shortened by 2 bases and J by 12 bases, with 17 bases between the two germline ends. The CDR3 covers 14 residues. The CDR3 reads CASSYAQGRAGQFF. In DNA form, the CDR3 reads TGTGCCAGCAGTTACGCGCAGGGGAGGGCTGGGCAGTTCTTC.

The chain recombines TRBV11-2 with TRBJ2-3; 12 nucleotides align to TRBD2. V lost 5 bases to trimming and J lost 4 bases; unmatched junction nucleotides: 10. This CDR3 has 17 residues. From germline, CDR1 is SGHAT and CDR2 FQNNGV. The CDR3: CASSVRLAGDGSDTQYF. The CDR3 coding sequence is TGTGCCAGCAGCGTAAGACTAGCGGGGGACGGCTCAGATACGCAGTATTTT.

The genes are TRBV9 and TRBJ1-1; D unclear. The CDR3 contains 13 residues. V dropped 0 bases and J dropped 6 bases, with 9 bases sitting between them. CDR1 is SGDLS, CDR2 YYNGEE, per germline. The CDR3 nucleotides read TGTGCCAGCAGCGTAGTGGCCGGACCTGAAGCTTTCTTT. It yields the protein CASSVVAGPEAFF. Complete variable domain (other parts from reference TRBV9 and TRBJ1-1): DSGVTQTPKHLITATGQRVTLRCSPRSGDLSVYWYQQSLDQGLQFLIQYYNGEERAKGNILERFSAQQFPDLHSELNLSSLELGDSALYFCASSVVAGPEAFFGQGTRLTVV.